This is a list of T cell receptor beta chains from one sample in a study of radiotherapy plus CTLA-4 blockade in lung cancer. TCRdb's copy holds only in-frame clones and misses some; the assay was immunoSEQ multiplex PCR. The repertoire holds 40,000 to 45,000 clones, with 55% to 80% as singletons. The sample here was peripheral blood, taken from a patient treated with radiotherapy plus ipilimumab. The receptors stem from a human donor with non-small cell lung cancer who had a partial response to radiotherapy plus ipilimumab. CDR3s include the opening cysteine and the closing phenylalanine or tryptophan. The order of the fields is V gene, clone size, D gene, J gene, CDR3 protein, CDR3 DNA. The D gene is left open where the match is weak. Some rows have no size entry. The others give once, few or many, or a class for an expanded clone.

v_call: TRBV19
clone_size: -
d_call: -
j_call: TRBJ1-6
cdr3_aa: CASSLGSSYNSPLHF
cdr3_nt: TGTGCCAGTAGTCTTGGGAGCTCCTATAATTCACCCCTCCACTTT

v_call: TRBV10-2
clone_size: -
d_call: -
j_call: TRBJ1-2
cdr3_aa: CASGGLGYGYTF
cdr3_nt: TGCGCCAGCGGGGGCTTAGGCTATGGCTACACCTTC

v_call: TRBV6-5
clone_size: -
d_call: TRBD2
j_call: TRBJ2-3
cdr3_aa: CASSFRLAASTDTQYF
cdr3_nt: TGTGCCAGCAGTTTTCGACTAGCAGCTAGCACAGATACGCAGTATTTT

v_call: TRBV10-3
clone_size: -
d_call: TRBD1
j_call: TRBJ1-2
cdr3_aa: CAIRGQESYGYTF
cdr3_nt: TGTGCCATCAGGGGACAGGAAAGCTATGGCTACACCTTC

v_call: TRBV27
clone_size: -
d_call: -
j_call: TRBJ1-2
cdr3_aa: CASSSSLDRLGGYTF
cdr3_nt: TGTGCCAGCAGTTCTTCCCTTGACAGGTTGGGCGGCTACACCTTC

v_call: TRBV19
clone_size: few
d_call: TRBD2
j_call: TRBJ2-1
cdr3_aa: CASSPPPGLAALDYNEQFF
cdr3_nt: TGTGCCAGTAGCCCTCCGCCGGGACTAGCGGCTTTAGACTACAATGAGCAGTTCTTC

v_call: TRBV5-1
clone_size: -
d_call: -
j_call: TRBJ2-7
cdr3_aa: CASSRTSESAGYEQYF
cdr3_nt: TGCGCCAGCAGCCGGACCTCGGAGTCGGCGGGCTACGAGCAGTACTTC

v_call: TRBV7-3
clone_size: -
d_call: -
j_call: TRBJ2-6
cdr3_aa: CASSLRPGANVLTF
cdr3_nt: TGTGCCAGCAGCTTGCGGCCTGGGGCCAACGTCCTGACTTTC

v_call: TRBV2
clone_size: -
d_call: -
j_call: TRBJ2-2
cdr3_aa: CASTPARSNTGELFF
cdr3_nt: TGTGCCAGCACCCCAGCGCGGTCGAACACCGGGGAGCTGTTTTTT

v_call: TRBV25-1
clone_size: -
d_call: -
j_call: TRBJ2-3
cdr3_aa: CASSEALTADTQYF
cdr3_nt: TGTGCCAGCAGCGAGGCATTGACGGCAGATACGCAGTATTTT

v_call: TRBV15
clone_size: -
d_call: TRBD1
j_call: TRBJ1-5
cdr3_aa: CATSRELQGALNQPQHF
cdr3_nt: TGTGCCACCAGCAGAGAACTACAGGGGGCGTTAAATCAGCCCCAGCATTTT

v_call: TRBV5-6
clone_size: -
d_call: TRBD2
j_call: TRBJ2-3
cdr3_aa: CASSLMGGSADTQYF
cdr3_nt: TGTGCCAGCAGCTTGATGGGGGGGAGCGCAGATACGCAGTATTTT

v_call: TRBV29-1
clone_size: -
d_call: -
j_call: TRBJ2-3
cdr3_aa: CSVGSARRGGTDTQYF
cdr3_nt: TGCAGCGTTGGTTCCGCACGACGCGGAGGCACAGATACGCAGTATTTT

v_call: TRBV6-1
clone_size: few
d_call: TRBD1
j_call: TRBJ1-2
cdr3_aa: CASTRQGANGYTF
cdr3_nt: TGTGCCAGCACCAGACAGGGGGCGAATGGCTACACCTTC

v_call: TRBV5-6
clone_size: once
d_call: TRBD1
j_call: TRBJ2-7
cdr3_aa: CASSLFGTDEQYF
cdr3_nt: TGTGCCAGCAGCTTGTTCGGGACAGACGAGCAGTACTTC

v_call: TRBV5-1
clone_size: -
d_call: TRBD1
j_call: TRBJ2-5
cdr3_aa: CASSGTAQETQYF
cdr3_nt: TGCGCCAGCAGCGGGACAGCTCAAGAGACCCAGTACTTC

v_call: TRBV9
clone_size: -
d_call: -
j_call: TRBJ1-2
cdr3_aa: CASSARTALYGYTF
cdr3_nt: TGTGCCAGCAGCGCAAGGACAGCATTATATGGCTACACCTTC

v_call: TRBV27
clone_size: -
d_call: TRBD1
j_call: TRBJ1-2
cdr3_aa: CASSSGQGGGYTF
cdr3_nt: TGTGCCAGCAGTTCCGGACAGGGGGGTGGCTACACCTTC

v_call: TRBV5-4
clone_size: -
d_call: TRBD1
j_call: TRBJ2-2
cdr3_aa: CASSEGQGQSGELFF
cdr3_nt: TGTGCCAGCAGCGAGGGACAGGGTCAGAGCGGGGAGCTGTTTTTT

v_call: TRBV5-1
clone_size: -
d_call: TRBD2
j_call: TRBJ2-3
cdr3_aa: CASSLTSGRDTQYF
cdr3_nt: TGCGCCAGCAGCTTGACTAGCGGGCGCGATACGCAGTATTTT

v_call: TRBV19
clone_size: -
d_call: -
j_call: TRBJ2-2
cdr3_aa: CATPRVRGSGELFF
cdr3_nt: TGTGCCACGCCCCGAGTCAGGGGATCCGGGGAGCTGTTTTTT

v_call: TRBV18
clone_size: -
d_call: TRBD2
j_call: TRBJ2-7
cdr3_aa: CASSPRTSGNYEQYF
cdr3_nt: TGTGCCAGCTCACCACGGACTAGCGGGAACTACGAGCAGTACTTC

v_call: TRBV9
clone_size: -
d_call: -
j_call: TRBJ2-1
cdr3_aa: CASSVATLGRNEQFF
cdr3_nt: TGTGCCAGCAGCGTAGCTACGTTGGGGCGCAATGAGCAGTTCTTC

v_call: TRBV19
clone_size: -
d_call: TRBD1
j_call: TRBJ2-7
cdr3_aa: CASSPTRTGLEQYF
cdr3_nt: TGTGCCAGTAGTCCTACCCGGACAGGGTTAGAGCAGTACTTC

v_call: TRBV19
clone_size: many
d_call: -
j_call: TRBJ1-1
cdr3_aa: CASSISGMNTEAFF
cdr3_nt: TGTGCCAGTAGTATCTCGGGTATGAACACTGAAGCTTTCTTT

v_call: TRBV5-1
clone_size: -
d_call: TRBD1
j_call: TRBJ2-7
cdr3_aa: CASSLVGQPYEQYF
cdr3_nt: TGCGCCAGCAGCTTGGTGGGACAGCCCTACGAGCAGTACTTC

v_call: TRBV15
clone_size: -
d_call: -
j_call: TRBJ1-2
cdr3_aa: CATRGARIEGYTF
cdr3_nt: TGTGCCACGCGGGGGGCGAGGATTGAAGGCTACACCTTC

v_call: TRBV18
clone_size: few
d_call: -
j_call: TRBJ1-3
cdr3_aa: CASSPGPSWSGRNTIYF
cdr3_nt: TGTGCCAGCTCACCGGGCCCATCATGGTCAGGGAGGAACACCATATATTTT

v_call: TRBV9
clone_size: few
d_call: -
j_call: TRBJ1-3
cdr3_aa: CASSNRDSIRISGNTIYF
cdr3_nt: TGTGCCAGCAGCAACCGGGACTCCATTCGTATCTCTGGAAACACCATATATTTT

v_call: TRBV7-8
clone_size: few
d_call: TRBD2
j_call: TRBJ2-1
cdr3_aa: CASSMGLAGEGSYNEQFF
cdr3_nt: TGTGCCAGCAGCATGGGACTAGCGGGAGAAGGCTCCTACAATGAGCAGTTCTTC

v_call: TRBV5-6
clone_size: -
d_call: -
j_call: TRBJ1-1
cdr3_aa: CASTPEGRGYAEAFF
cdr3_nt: TGTGCCAGCACCCCTGAGGGGCGGGGATACGCTGAAGCTTTCTTT

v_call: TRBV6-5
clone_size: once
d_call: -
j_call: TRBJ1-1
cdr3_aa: CASSYRPGSEAFF
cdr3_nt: TGTGCCAGCAGTTACCGACCAGGATCTGAGGCTTTCTTT

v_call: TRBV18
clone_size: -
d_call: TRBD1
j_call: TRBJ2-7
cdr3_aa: CASSPDPGGYEQYF
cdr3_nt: TGTGCCAGCTCACCAGACCCAGGGGGCTACGAGCAGTACTTC

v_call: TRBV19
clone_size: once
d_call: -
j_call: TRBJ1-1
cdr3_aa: CASTRRPNTEAFF
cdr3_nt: TGTGCCAGTACCCGGAGACCGAACACTGAAGCTTTCTTT

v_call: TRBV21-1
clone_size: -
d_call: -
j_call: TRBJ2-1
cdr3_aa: CASSVRAPTSGVAGDNEQFF
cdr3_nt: TGTGCCAGCAGCGTTAGGGCCCCGACATCCGGAGTAGCGGGCGACAATGAGCAGTTCTTC

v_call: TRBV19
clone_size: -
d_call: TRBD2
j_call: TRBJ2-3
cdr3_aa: CASSNSGGKDTQYF
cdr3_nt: TGTGCCAGTAGTAATAGCGGGGGCAAAGATACGCAGTATTTT

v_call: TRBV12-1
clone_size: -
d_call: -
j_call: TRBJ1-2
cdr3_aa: CASSWRDSYGYTF
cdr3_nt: TGTGCCAGCAGCTGGAGGGACAGCTATGGCTACACCTTC

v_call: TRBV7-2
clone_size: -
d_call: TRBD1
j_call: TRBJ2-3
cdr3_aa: CASSRWTGGADTQYF
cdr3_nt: TGTGCCAGCAGCCGATGGACAGGCGGTGCAGATACGCAGTATTTT

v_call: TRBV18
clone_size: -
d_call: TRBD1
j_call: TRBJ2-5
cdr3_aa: CASSPRTGEGQYF
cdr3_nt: TGTGCCAGCTCACCACGCACAGGGGAAGGGCAGTACTTC

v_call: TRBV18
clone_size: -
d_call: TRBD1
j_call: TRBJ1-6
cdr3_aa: CASSPGTGPRSPLHF
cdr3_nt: TGTGCCAGCTCACCCGGGACAGGCCCTAGATCACCCCTCCACTTT

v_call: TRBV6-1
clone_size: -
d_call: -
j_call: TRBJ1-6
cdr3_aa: CASSDRREGGSPLHF
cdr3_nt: TGTGCCAGCAGTGACAGACGCGAAGGGGGTTCACCCCTCCACTTT

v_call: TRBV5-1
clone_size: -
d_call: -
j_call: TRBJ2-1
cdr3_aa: CASSASGTGLFLGGRGQFF
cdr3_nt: TGCGCCAGCAGCGCCAGCGGGACAGGCCTTTTTCTGGGGGGCCGTGGGCAGTTCTTC

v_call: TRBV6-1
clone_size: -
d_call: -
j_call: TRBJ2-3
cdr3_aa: CASTKAGTDTQYF
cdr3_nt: TGTGCCAGCACCAAAGCGGGTACAGATACGCAGTATTTT

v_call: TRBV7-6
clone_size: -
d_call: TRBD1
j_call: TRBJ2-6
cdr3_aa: CASSSLRDRGPGANVLTF
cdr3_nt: TGTGCCAGCAGCTCGCTCCGGGACAGGGGACCTGGGGCCAACGTCCTGACTTTC

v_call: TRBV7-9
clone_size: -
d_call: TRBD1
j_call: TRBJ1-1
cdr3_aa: CASSLVGRTGLNTEAFF
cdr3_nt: TGTGCCAGCAGCTTAGTGGGAAGGACAGGCCTGAACACTGAAGCTTTCTTT

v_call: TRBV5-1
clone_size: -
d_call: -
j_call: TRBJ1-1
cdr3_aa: CASSLGTGNTEAFF
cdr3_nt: TGCGCCAGCAGCTTGGGAACGGGGAACACTGAAGCTTTCTTT

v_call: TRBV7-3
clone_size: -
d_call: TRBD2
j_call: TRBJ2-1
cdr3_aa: CASSLGLADYNEQFF
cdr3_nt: TGTGCCAGCAGCTTAGGACTAGCGGACTACAATGAGCAGTTCTTC

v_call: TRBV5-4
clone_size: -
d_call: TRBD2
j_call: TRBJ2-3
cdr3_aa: CASSPLAGGPGDTQYF
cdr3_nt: TGTGCCAGCAGCCCGTTAGCGGGAGGGCCCGGAGATACGCAGTATTTT

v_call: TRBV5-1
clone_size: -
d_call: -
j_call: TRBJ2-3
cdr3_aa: CASSLGGQGKDTQYF
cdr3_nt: TGCGCCAGCAGCTTGGGAGGGCAGGGGAAAGATACGCAGTATTTT

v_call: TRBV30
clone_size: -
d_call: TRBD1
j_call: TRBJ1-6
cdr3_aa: CARQRDRANSPLHF
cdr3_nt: TGTGCCCGGCAGCGGGACAGGGCCAATTCACCCCTCCACTTT

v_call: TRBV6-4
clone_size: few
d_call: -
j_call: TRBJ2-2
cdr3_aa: CASSQGGGELFF
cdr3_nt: TGTGCCAGCAGCCAGGGAGGCGGGGAGCTGTTTTTT